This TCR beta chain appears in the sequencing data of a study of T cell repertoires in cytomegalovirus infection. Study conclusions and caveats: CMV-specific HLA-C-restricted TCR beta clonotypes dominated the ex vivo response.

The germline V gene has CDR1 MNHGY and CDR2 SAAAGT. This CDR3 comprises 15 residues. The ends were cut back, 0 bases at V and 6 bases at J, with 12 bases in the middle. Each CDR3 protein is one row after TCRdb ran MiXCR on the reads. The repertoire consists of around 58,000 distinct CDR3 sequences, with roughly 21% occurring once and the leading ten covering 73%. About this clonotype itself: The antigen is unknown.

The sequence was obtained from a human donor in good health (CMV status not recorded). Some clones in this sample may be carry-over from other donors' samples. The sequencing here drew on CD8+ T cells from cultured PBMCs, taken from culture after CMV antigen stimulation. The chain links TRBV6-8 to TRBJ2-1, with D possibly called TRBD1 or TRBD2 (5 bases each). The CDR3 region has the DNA TGTGCCAGCAGTTACTCTGTTGGGGGACCCAATGAGCAGTTCTTC. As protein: CASSYSVGGPNEQFF.